Each of the 20 T cell receptor beta chains below was sequenced from the same sample in a study of shared T cell receptors in the human thymus. Assay used: immunoSEQ multiplex PCR; TCRdb lists only in-frame clones, some missing. Counted here are hundreds of thousands of clones, approximately 85% occurring once; the ten biggest clones make up 0.0095% to 0.013%. The data were also submitted as part of a second study, on human thymus T cells.

The specimen was thymocytes. These receptors all stem from a girl in the first two years of life with a congenital heart defect.

The chain recombines TRBV5-4 with TRBJ1-2, with 7 bases aligning to TRBD1. There are 16 residues in the CDR3. Germline V gene lookup returns CDR1 SGHNT and CDR2 YYREEE (reference sequence). V lost 2 bases, J lost 8 bases, and 15 bases stayed unmatched. The CDR3 sequence: CASSLGTEGASEGYTF. The CDR3 DNA is TGTGCCAGCAGCTTAGGTACAGAGGGGGCCTCGGAGGGCTACACCTTC. The complete variable domain, with remaining parts taken from reference TRBV5-4 and TRBJ1-2, reads ETGVTQSPTHLIKTRGQQVTLRCSSQSGHNTVSWYQQALGQGPQFIFQYYREEENGRGNFPPRFSGLQFPNYSSELNVNALELDDSALYLCASSLGTEGASEGYTFGSGTRLTVV.

CDR3 bases: TGTGCCAGCAGTTTAGTGGACAGCCCCGAGGGTTCACCCCTCCACTTT. As protein: CASSLVDSPEGSPLHF. The rearrangement joins TRBV25-1 to TRBJ1-6; D perhaps matches TRBD1 (6 bases). The CDR3 contains 16 residues. V shed 5 bases and J shed 9 bases, with 20 bases lying between them. From germline, CDR1 is MGHDK and CDR2 SYGVNS.

The CDR3, as DNA: TGCAGCGTTCTGCGTAGCTCTGTTTCCCTACAAGAGACCCAGTACTTC. Its protein product is CSVLRSSVSLQETQYF. This chain joins TRBV29-1 and TRBJ2-5; D is ambiguous. There are 16 residues in the CDR3. V was pared by 5 bases and J by 2 bases, with 21 bases between. Germline V gene sequence: CDR1 SQVTM, CDR2 ANQGSEA.

The chain couples TRBV5-6 to TRBJ1-4, with 9 bases identical to TRBD1. CDR3 length: 15 amino acids. In germline, CDR1 is SGHDT, CDR2 YYEEEE. Germline trimming cut 2 bases from V and 5 bases from J; bases unmatched to any gene: 4. The CDR3 DNA is TGTGCCAGCAGCTTTTCGGGACAGGGAAATGAAAAACTGTTTTTT. Translating gives CASSFSGQGNEKLFF.

This chain connects TRBV7-3 to TRBJ2-2, with D tentatively TRBD1 (6 bases). Per germline, CDR1 SGHTA and CDR2 FQGTGA. The V gene lost 5 bases and the J gene lost 2 bases, with 18 bases spanning the gap. The CDR3 contains 17 residues. The CDR3 protein is CASSQKDGTSNTGELFF. CDR3 DNA sequence: TGTGCCAGCAGCCAAAAAGACGGGACAAGTAACACCGGGGAGCTGTTTTTT.

The chain uses TRBV4-3 and TRBJ1-4, with 8 bases matching TRBD1. The CDR3 covers 15 residues. V dropped 1 base and J dropped 8; count of bases not matched to a gene: 6. Germline V gives CDR1 LGHNA, CDR2 YSLEER. CDR3 loop: CASSQGGTGGEKLFF. The CDR3, as DNA: TGCGCCAGCAGCCAAGGCGGGACAGGAGGGGAAAAACTGTTTTTT.

The chain carries TRBV6-1 and TRBJ2-2, with 7 bases lining up with TRBD2. This CDR3 spans 17 amino acids. Germline lookup yields CDR1 MNHNS and CDR2 SASEGT. The trim removed 4 bases at V and 5 bases at J, leaving 13 bases unmatched. For the CDR3, the DNA is TGTGCCAGCAGTGGAACTCCACGGGGAGGGTGGACCGGGGAGCTGTTTTTT. Translating it yields CASSGTPRGGWTGELFF.

This chain joins TRBV27 and TRBJ2-1, with a possible D match to TRBD2 (5 bases). V was pared by 3 bases and J by 3 bases, with 9 bases between. The CDR3 covers 14 residues. CDR1 MNHEY and CDR2 SMNVEV come from the germline V gene (reference sequence). CDR3 amino acids: CASSFRTGYNEQFF. The CDR3 bases are TGTGCCAGCAGTTTCAGGACTGGCTACAATGAGCAGTTCTTC.

The chain couples TRBV6-5 to TRBJ1-2, with 8 bases fitting TRBD1. This CDR3 has 15 amino acids. Germline assignment: CDR1 MNHEY and CDR2 SVGAGI. Losses at the gene ends were 2 bases for V and 2 bases for J; bases not matched to a gene: 4. The DNA of the CDR3 is TGTGCCAGCAGTTACGGCAGGGGGCGGAACTATGGCTACACCTTC. Amino acids: CASSYGRGRNYGYTF.

This clone was detected only a few times. This chain joins TRBV6-6 and TRBJ2-7; the D is unclear. The CDR3 length is 14 residues. Germline CDR1 and CDR2: MNHNY and SVGAGI (reference sequence). V was pared by 4 bases and J by 3 bases, with 13 bases between. CDR3 sequence: CASSFFSRFYEQYF. The DNA of the CDR3 is TGTGCCAGCAGTTTTTTTAGTCGGTTCTACGAGCAGTACTTC.

The chain joins TRBV2 to TRBJ2-2; 8 nucleotides line up with TRBD1. J gave up 3 bases and V 3 bases, and 15 bases lay outside the gene matches. CDR3 size: 19 residues. Germline V lookup: CDR1 SNHLY, CDR2 FYNNEI. CDR3 residues: CASSDRSQGASFDTGELFF. The CDR3 nucleotides read TGTGCCAGCAGTGACCGGTCGCAGGGGGCTTCTTTTGACACCGGGGAGCTGTTTTTT.

The chain joins TRBV4-3 to TRBJ1-4, with 7 bases aligning to TRBD1. This CDR3 has 17 residues. Germline V gene sequence: CDR1 LGHNA, CDR2 YSLEER. With 1 base clipped from V and 8 bases from J, the junction kept 13 bases outside the gene matches. CDR3 sequence: CASSQVGGLLTGEKLFF. The CDR3 coding sequence is TGCGCCAGCAGCCAAGTGGGGGGTCTCCTGACAGGGGAAAAACTGTTTTTT.

The chain recombines TRBV19 with TRBJ1-5; D may be TRBD1 (5 bases). The ends were cut back, 6 bases at V and 6 bases at J, with 21 bases in the middle. CDR3 length equals 16 residues. The V gene's germline CDR1 is LNHDA and CDR2 SQIVND (reference sequence). In DNA, the CDR3 is TGTGCCAGTAGGTTCGAAGGAGGGAACGGGGCTCAGCCCCAGCATTTT. Residues: CASRFEGGNGAQPQHF. The full variable domain, rest sourced from reference TRBV19 and TRBJ1-5, is DGGITQSPKYLFRKEGQNVTLSCEQNLNHDAMYWYRQDPGQGLRLIYYSQIVNDFQKGDIAEGYSVSREKKESFPLTVTSAQKNPTAFYLCASRFEGGNGAQPQHFGDGTRLSIL.

The genes are TRBV28 and TRBJ2-1, with D possibly TRBD1 on 6 matching bases. V was clipped by 5 bases and J by 3 bases, with 17 bases between them. Germline assignment: CDR1 MDHEN and CDR2 SYDVKM. The CDR3 extends over 16 amino acids. The CDR3 nucleotides read TGTGCCAGCAGTCCCCACAGGGAAATGAGCTACAATGAGCAGTTCTTC. Translation gives CASSPHREMSYNEQFF.

This clone has only one observation. The chain employs TRBV5-6 and TRBJ1-5, with 7 bases identical to TRBD1. The J segment lost 5 bases and the V segment lost 4 bases, leaving 9 bases of the junction unmatched. CDR1 is SGHDT, CDR2 YYEEEE, per germline. This CDR3 is built from 15 residues. The CDR3 bases are TGTGCCAGCAGCGCAAACCAGGGGGTTGATCAGCCCCAGCATTTT. Translation: CASSANQGVDQPQHF. The full variable domain, rest sourced from reference TRBV5-6 and TRBJ1-5, is DAGVTQSPTHLIKTRGQQVTLRCSPKSGHDTVSWYQQALGQGPQFIFQYYEEEERQRGNFPDRFSGHQFPNYSSELNVNALLLGDSALYLCASSANQGVDQPQHFGDGTRLSIL.

The rearrangement uses TRBV29-1 and TRBJ2-3; 9 nucleotides line up with TRBD1. This CDR3 has 18 residues. The V segment lost 2 bases and the J segment 1 base; nucleotides outside the gene matches: 13. CDR1 and CDR2 (germline): SQVTM, ANQGSEA. The CDR3 sequence is CSVESHRNRDRGTDTQYF. The CDR3 DNA reads TGCAGCGTTGAATCGCATCGAAACCGGGACAGGGGCACAGATACGCAGTATTTT.

The gene calls are TRBV11-2 and TRBJ1-2; possible D gene TRBD1, 6 bases. Germline values: CDR1 SGHAT, CDR2 FQNNGV. V lost 1 base to trimming and J lost 1 base, with 22 bases between them. This CDR3 region has 19 residues. For the CDR3, the DNA is TGTGCCAGCAGCTTAGGTAGGGGGACGGCAAGATCGTATAACTATGGCTACACCTTC. This sequence encodes CASSLGRGTARSYNYGYTF.

The chain employs TRBV10-1 and TRBJ1-1; no clear D. The germline CDR1 and CDR2 sequences are WNHNN and SYGVQD (reference sequence). Trimming pared 0 bases from V and 0 bases from J, leaving 20 bases between. The CDR3 spans 19 residues. In nucleotides, the CDR3 is TGCGCCAGCAGTGAGTCTGTCGTAACGACGGGTGGTCTGAACACTGAAGCTTTCTTT. Translation: CASSESVVTTGGLNTEAFF.

The V and J genes are TRBV11-2 and TRBJ2-2, with 7 positions matching TRBD1. The germline CDR1 and CDR2 sequences are SGHAT and FQNNGV. This CDR3 has 15 residues. V lost 6 bases to trimming and J lost 3 bases; unmatched junction nucleotides: 7. CDR3 amino acids: CASRGTATYTGELFF. CDR3 sequence (DNA): TGTGCCAGCAGGGGGACAGCAACTTACACCGGGGAGCTGTTTTTT.

The chain's CDR3 is CASLRERGGYEQYF. The CDR3 DNA reads TGTGCCAGCTTAAGGGAGCGGGGTGGCTACGAGCAGTACTTC. This chain connects TRBV28 to TRBJ2-7; 7 nucleotides agree with TRBD2. This CDR3 comprises 14 residues. Trimming removed 8 bases from V and 3 bases from J; junction bases left unmatched: 10. Germline V lookup: CDR1 MDHEN, CDR2 SYDVKM.